This T cell receptor beta chain was captured in a study of blood T cell repertoires in COVID-19. Source study methods: Estimates of nucleated cell counts were drawn from the amplification of reference gene primers. Profiling relied on immunoSEQ multiplex PCR, and the TCRdb table lists in-frame clones only, not all of them. The V and J calls and clone size were taken over from that table, and D and trimming were inferred from the DNA. This sample carries around 300,000 clones, roughly 90% of them seen once, and the ten largest clones take 1.7%. Participants' reported clinical history set cohort assignment. Symptom resolution, clearance, or two negative PCRs marked the recovered donors of Cohort 3. Between the trimmed V and J ends, which lost 7 bases and 3 bases, there was a span of 10 bases. This CDR3 is 13 amino acids long. Looked up from germline, CDR1 is LGHDT and CDR2 is YNNKEL (reference sequence).

The V call is TRBV3-1 (or the pseudogene TRBV3-2), the J call TRBJ1-5; D ambiguous. This TCR came from a middle-aged woman who had recovered from COVID-19. Sequencing was carried out using PBMCs or T cells enriched from blood (not recorded which). For the CDR3, the DNA is TGTGCCAGCATGCCAGGCTCCAATCAGCCCCAGCATTTT. Its protein is CASMPGSNQPQHF.